This TCR beta chain was captured in a study of blood T cell repertoires in COVID-19. Study at large: COVID-19 samples, acute and convalescent, were from the United States, Italy and Spain. PBMCs, B-cell-depleted T cells, or T cells were the source of the cDNA or gDNA that made up the material.

Trimming cost V 4 bases and J 6 bases; bases outside gene matches: 4. Germline values: CDR1 SGHTS, CDR2 YDEGEE. The CDR3 spans 14 residues. Original analysis: Quantification of nucleated cells was approximated via reference gene primer amplification. Here immunoSEQ multiplex PCR was the method, and the copy in TCRdb shows in-frame clones only, minus some. The DNA was the basis for D and trimming; V, J and clone size are from that table. The repertoire has some 150,000 clones, about 80% of them found once; the top ten carry 5% to 7.5%. This chain connects TRBV5-8 to TRBJ2-4, with 10 bases lining up with TRBD1. Sequenced material: peripheral blood. This sequence originates from a human donor in a cohort sampled during active COVID-19. This chain's CDR3 is CASSPTGGTNIQYF. DNA for the CDR3: TGTGCCAGCAGCCCGACAGGGGGCACAAACATTCAGTACTTC.